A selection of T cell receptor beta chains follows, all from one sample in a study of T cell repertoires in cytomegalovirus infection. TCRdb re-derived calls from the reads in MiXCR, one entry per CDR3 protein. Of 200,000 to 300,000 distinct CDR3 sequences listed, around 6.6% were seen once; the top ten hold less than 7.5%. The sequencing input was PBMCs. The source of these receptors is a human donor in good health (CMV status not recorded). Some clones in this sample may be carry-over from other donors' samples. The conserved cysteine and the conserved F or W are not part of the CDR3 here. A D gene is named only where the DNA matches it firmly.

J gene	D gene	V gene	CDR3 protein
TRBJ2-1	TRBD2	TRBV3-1	ASSPGLVGSYNEQF
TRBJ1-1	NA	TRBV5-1	ASSLSPDTEAF
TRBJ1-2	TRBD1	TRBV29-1	SVEGQGPVGYT
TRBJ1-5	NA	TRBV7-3	ASSPWDGNQPQH
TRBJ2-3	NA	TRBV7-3	ASSLTSPPPNLY
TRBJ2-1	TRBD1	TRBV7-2	ASSFGQGTYNEQF
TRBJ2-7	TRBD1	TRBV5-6	ASSSDGQGFHEQY
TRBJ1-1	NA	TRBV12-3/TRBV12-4	ASSSNGGIEHAEAF
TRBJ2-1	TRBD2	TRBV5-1	ASSGGLAGAISYNEQF
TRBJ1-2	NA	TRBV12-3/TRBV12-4	ASSFSVAGYT
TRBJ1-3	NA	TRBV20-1	SARDVLSGNTIY
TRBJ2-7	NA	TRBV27	ASTPDRRDGSYEQY
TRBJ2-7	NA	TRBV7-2	ASSLLGPSYEQY
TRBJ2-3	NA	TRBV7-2	ASSPGQGGDTQY
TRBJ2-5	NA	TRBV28	ASSLAEGGRTETQY
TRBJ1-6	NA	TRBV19	ASSGSGNSPLH
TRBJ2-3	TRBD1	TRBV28	ASSWTGKGDTQY
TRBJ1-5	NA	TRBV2	ASRRGEPLGQPQH
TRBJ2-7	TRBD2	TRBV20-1	SARDSRAGGPYEQY
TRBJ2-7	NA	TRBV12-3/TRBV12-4	ASSFGSHEQY
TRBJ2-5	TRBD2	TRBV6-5	ASKREGWGYQETQY
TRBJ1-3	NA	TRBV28	ASSGFGGEYRFGNTIY
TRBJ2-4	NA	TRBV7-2	ASSLNQGGLAKNIQY
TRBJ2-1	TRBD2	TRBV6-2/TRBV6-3	ASRPTSGSYNEQF
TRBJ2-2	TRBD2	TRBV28	ASSVAGGPWTGELF
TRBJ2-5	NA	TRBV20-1	SAANRAKWETQY
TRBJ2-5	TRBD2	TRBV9	ASSVYAGAGDQETQY
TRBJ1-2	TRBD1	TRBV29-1	SVEDLAGGDYGYT
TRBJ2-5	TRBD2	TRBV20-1	SARSLWGNGGAGQETQY
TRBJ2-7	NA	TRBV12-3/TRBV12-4	ASSLKAPGYEQY
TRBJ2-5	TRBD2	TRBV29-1	SVALAGGQETQY
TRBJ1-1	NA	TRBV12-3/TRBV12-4	ASSFSGKNTEAF
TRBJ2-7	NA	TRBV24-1	ATSDPLRAYEQY
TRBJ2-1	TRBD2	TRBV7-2	ASSPQRGENEQF
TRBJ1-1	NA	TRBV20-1	SAMPRTVNTEAF
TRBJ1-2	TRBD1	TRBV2	ASAGTGVRGYT
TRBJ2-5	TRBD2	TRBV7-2	AILERGKETQY
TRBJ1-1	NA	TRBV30	AWNRGRDFTEAF
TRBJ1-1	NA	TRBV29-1	SVGPKLGDEAF
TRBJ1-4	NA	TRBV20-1	SAIPGNGIGEKLF
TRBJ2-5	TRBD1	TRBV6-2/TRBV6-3	ASSTRGQGRGTQY
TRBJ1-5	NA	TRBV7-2	ASSLSGAEPQH
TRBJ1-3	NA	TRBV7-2	ASSSQTGYSGNTIY
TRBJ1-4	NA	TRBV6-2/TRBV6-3	ASRRTASSTNEKLF
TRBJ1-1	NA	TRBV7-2	ASRAGGSNTEAF
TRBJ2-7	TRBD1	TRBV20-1	SARLGTGSYEQY
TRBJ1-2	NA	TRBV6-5	ASSYSPGANYGYT
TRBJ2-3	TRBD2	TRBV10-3	AIRGLAGLDTQY
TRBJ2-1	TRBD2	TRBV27	ASSLWSSGGPLYNEQF
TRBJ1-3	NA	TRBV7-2	ASSTDSYSGNTIY
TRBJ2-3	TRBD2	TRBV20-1	SAALAGTSTDTQY
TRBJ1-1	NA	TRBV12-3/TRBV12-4	ASSLRQLNTEAF
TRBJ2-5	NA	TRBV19	ASSMASEETQY
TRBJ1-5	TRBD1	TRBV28	ASRLNRGRGNQPQH
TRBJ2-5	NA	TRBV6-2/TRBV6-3	ASSYSGGETQY
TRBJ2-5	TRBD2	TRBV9	ASSVVTSGPWETQY